These T cell receptor beta chains were read from a single sample in a study of PD-L1 blockade in urothelial cancer. The method was immunoSEQ multiplex PCR; TCRdb's version includes in-frame clones alone and lacks a portion of them. The sample lists about 49,000 clones, roughly 78% seen once, with over 9.5% in the top ten. Source: PBMCs, taken around atezolizumab (anti-PD-L1) treatment. The receptors here all came from a man between 65 and 85 years old with urothelial cancer. Both conserved end residues are part of each CDR3. D genes are given only for firm matches. Clone size is given for some rows only: seen once, a few or many times, or a class if the clone is expanded.

j_call clone_size v_call d_call cdr3_nt cdr3_aa
TRBJ2-3 NA TRBV28 TRBD2 TGTGCCAGCAGCGTAGCGGGAGAAGGCACAGATACGCAGTATTTT CASSVAGEGTDTQYF
TRBJ2-1 NA TRBV15 TRBD2 TGTGCCACCAGCAGAGGCCGTTTTCCCCGGGACTATGTTGCGGACCCCTACAATGAGCAGTTCTTC CATSRGRFPRDYVADPYNEQFF
TRBJ2-7 NA TRBV19 NA TGTGCCAGTAGTACTCAGGTGGGCGAGCAGTACTTC CASSTQVGEQYF
TRBJ1-1 NA TRBV6-6 NA TGTGCCAGCAGTTATCGTACGGCTGAAGCTTTCTTT CASSYRTAEAFF
TRBJ2-7 NA TRBV28 TRBD1 TGTGCCAGCAGTTCAGGGGACAGGGGGTACGAGCAGTACTTC CASSSGDRGYEQYF
TRBJ1-1 NA TRBV10-3 TRBD1 TGTGCCATCAGTGACCCTCGACAGGGGGCGAACACTGAAGCTTTCTTT CAISDPRQGANTEAFF
TRBJ2-5 NA TRBV7-6 NA TGTGCCAGCAGCTCCCTGATAGCTCAAGAGACCCAGTACTTC CASSSLIAQETQYF
TRBJ2-3 NA TRBV21-1 NA TGTGCCAGCAGCAAACTGAAGTCAGGTGGGGCCACAGATACGCAGTATTTT CASSKLKSGGATDTQYF
TRBJ1-5 NA TRBV7-2 NA TGTGCCAGCAGCGGCCGGACGGGGGGAGATCAGCCCCAGCATTTT CASSGRTGGDQPQHF
TRBJ1-2 once TRBV6-1 TRBD1 TGTGCCAGCCGACAGGGGGGGACTTCTAACTATGGCTACACCTTC CASRQGGTSNYGYTF
TRBJ1-2 NA TRBV30 TRBD1 TGTGCCTGGAGTCCACCGACAGGGGACTATGGCTACACCTTC CAWSPPTGDYGYTF
TRBJ2-1 few TRBV19 NA TGTGCCAGTAGTATTGAAGGGGTCCCCTACAATGAGCAGTTCTTC CASSIEGVPYNEQFF
TRBJ2-1 NA TRBV30 TRBD2 TGTGCCTGGAGCCCCGCGGGGCGGGAGGGCAAGGAGCAGTTCTTC CAWSPAGREGKEQFF
TRBJ2-3 NA TRBV28 NA TGTGCCAGCAGTTTTTTGGGCGTAGATACGCAGTATTTT CASSFLGVDTQYF
TRBJ2-1 NA TRBV18 NA TGTGCCAGCTCACCACCGGAGACAGTGAATGAGCAGTTCTTC CASSPPETVNEQFF
TRBJ1-5 NA TRBV19 NA TGTGCCAGTAAGATCGGGGAGAGGAGTCAGCCCCAGCATTTT CASKIGERSQPQHF
TRBJ2-7 NA TRBV7-4 TRBD1 TGTGCCAGCATCACCGACAGGGGAAAGCACGAGCAGTACTTC CASITDRGKHEQYF
TRBJ1-5 NA TRBV27 TRBD1 TGTGCCAGCAGACGGACAGGGGGGCATCAGCCCCAGCATTTT CASRRTGGHQPQHF
TRBJ2-1 NA TRBV18 NA TGTGCCAGCTCACCACCCCTAAACAATGAGCAGTTCTTC CASSPPLNNEQFF
TRBJ1-1 few TRBV5-6 TRBD1 TGTGCCAGCAGCTACGGGGACAGATTGAACACTGAAGCTTTCTTT CASSYGDRLNTEAFF
TRBJ1-1 NA TRBV30 NA TGTGCCTGGAGTGCCGTGCGGAACACTGAAGCTTTCTTT CAWSAVRNTEAFF
TRBJ1-2 NA TRBV28 TRBD1 TGTGCCAGCAGCCCGACAGGGTCGAACTATGGCTACACCTTC CASSPTGSNYGYTF
TRBJ2-7 NA TRBV14 TRBD2 TGTGCCAGCAGCCAAGGGCTAGCGGGAAGGGAGCAGTACTTC CASSQGLAGREQYF
TRBJ1-1 NA TRBV19 NA TGTGCCAGTAACTTCCGACAGGCGAACACTGAAGCTTTCTTT CASNFRQANTEAFF
TRBJ1-2 NA TRBV18 TRBD1 TGTGCCAGCTCCCCCGGGACAGAGCGAGGCTACACCTTC CASSPGTERGYTF
TRBJ1-2 few TRBV27 TRBD1 TGTGCCAGCAGTTTATCCCGGACAGGGGGCAATGGCTACACCTTC CASSLSRTGGNGYTF
TRBJ2-5 few TRBV7-9 NA TGTGCCAGCAGCTTCGATGGACAAAAAGAGACCCAGTACTTC CASSFDGQKETQYF
TRBJ1-2 NA TRBV28 NA TGTGCCAGCAGCTACGTGGGTGCAGGCTACAGGTTTGGCTACACCTTC CASSYVGAGYRFGYTF
TRBJ2-5 NA TRBV5-4 NA TGTGCCAGCAGCTTCCCTACGGGTGCCGAGGCCCAGTACTTC CASSFPTGAEAQYF
TRBJ2-7 NA TRBV5-1 NA TGCGCCAGCAGCTTGGGGCAGAACTCCTACGAGCAGTACTTC CASSLGQNSYEQYF
TRBJ2-3 NA TRBV2 TRBD1 TGTGCCAGCACCTCCCATGGGGACAGGGGGTCAGATACGCAGTATTTT CASTSHGDRGSDTQYF
TRBJ2-4 NA TRBV7-9 NA TGTGCCAGCAGCTTATGGGGGGATGGCATTCAGTACTTC CASSLWGDGIQYF
TRBJ1-2 NA TRBV6-1 NA TGTGCCAGCAGTGAATCTGACAGTAGGGGCTACACCTTC CASSESDSRGYTF
TRBJ1-2 NA TRBV30 TRBD1 TGTGCCGGCCGGGACAGCCTCCTTTATGGCTACACCTTC CAGRDSLLYGYTF
TRBJ1-2 NA TRBV28 TRBD1 TGTGCCAGCCAGAAAGGGGGGTTTTTAACAGGGGTTGACTATGGCTACACCTTC CASQKGGFLTGVDYGYTF